The TCR beta chain under discussion was sequenced for a study of identical twins. This clonotype was recorded a few times. Trimming pared 0 bases from V and 3 bases from J, leaving 12 bases between. Germline V gene sequence: CDR1 SGHVS, CDR2 FQNEAQ. The length of the CDR3 is 16 residues. TCRdb redid the calling of the 5' RACE reads with MiXCR, one entry per CDR3 protein. This table has roughly 770,000 distinct CDR3 sequences, about 20% appearing once. The same data also contributed to another study, on T cells expressing NK-cell markers. That study reports: The TCR beta repertoires were obtained from sorted CD3+CD56+NKG2C+, CD3+CD56+NKG2C- and CD3+CD56-NKG2C+ T cells.

The V gene is TRBV7-8, the J gene TRBJ2-1; D remains ambiguous. Sequenced: PBMCs. This receptor was taken from a young woman in good health. This CDR3 is CASSLANPGLYNEQFF. In nucleotides, the CDR3 is TGTGCCAGCAGCTTAGCGAACCCGGGCCTCTACAATGAGCAGTTCTTC.